The 19 T cell receptor beta chains below all came from one sample that was sequenced in a study of early T cells in non-severe SARS-CoV-2 infection. TCRdb used MiXCR to reprocess the 5' RACE reads, holding one entry per CDR3 protein. The sample contains 35,000 to 45,000 distinct CDR3 sequences, about 6.5% of which appear only once. The sample was whole blood, taken at baseline. Receptor source: an adult who was a healthcare worker with PCR-confirmed SARS-CoV-2 infection or an uninfected control (not recorded which).

There are many counts of this clonotype. The chain's CDR3 is CASRPGQGGGDYGYTF. The CDR3 DNA follows: TGTGCCAGCAGACCGGGACAGGGTGGTGGTGACTATGGCTACACCTTC. This chain links TRBV25-1 with TRBJ1-2, with 9 bases fitting TRBD1. V shed 6 bases and J 3 bases; nucleotides not matched to a gene: 11. This CDR3 is 16 amino acids long. CDR1 and CDR2 from the germline V gene are MGHDK and SYGVNS.

This clonotype turned up a few times. This rearrangement joins TRBV11-2 to TRBJ2-3, with TRBD2 as a possible D gene (6 bases). V lost 4 bases to trimming and J lost 2 bases, with 13 bases between them. The CDR3 consists of 15 residues. The V gene's germline CDR1 is SGHAT and CDR2 FQNNGV. CDR3 residues: CASSSRDSVTDTQYF. In DNA, the CDR3 is TGTGCCAGCAGCTCTCGGGACTCCGTCACAGATACGCAGTATTTT.

Only a few counts were recorded for this clonotype. V and J are TRBV7-6 and TRBJ2-7, with D uncertain. The germline CDR1 and CDR2 sequences are SGHVS and FNYEAQ. V gave up 5 bases and J gave up 6 bases, with 8 bases separating them. The CDR3 length is 11 residues. The CDR3 sequence: CASSHQSEQYF. In DNA, the CDR3 is TGTGCCAGCAGCCATCAAAGCGAGCAGTACTTC.

This clonotype was found many times. The chain joins TRBV12-3 or TRBV12-4 to TRBJ2-1; 9 nucleotides line up with TRBD2. The CDR3 spans 15 residues. Losses at the gene ends were 2 bases for V and 10 bases for J; bases not matched to a gene: 9. CDR3: CASSLSGGPLGEQFF. The CDR3 nucleotides read TGTGCCAGCAGTTTAAGCGGGGGGCCCCTAGGAGAGCAGTTCTTC.

This clonotype was counted many times. J is TRBJ2-1 and V is TRBV2; D is perhaps TRBD2 (5 bases). CDR3 length: 14 residues. Deletions cut 0 bases from V and 10 bases from J, with 13 bases between. Germline V gene sequence: CDR1 SNHLY, CDR2 FYNNEI. The CDR3 spells CASSEARGSGEQFF. In nucleotides, the CDR3 is TGTGCCAGCAGTGAAGCGCGAGGTTCGGGGGAGCAGTTCTTC.

This clonotype was detected many times. The chain combines TRBV20-1 with TRBJ1-1; 8 positions agree with TRBD1. The CDR3 spans 12 residues. V was clipped by 6 bases and J by 5 bases; unmatched bases: 5. From germline, CDR1 is DFQATT and CDR2 SNEGSKA (reference sequence). CDR3 coding DNA: TGCAGTGCCCGACAGGGGCAGACTGAAGCTTTCTTT. Its translation: CSARQGQTEAFF.

The chain is built from TRBV5-1 and TRBJ1-1, with D unresolved. CDR1 is SGHRS and CDR2 is YFSETQ in the germline V gene. This CDR3 has 16 residues. The V end was cut by 4 bases, the J end by 5 bases, with 21 bases between. The CDR3 DNA is TGCGCCAGCAGCCGAGGCGGGAGGCAGGAGGTGACTGAAGCTTTCTTT. This sequence encodes CASSRGGRQEVTEAFF.

Many counts were recorded for this clonotype. The chain joins TRBV2 to TRBJ2-7; 7 bases map to TRBD2. Germline CDR1 SNHLY, CDR2 FYNNEI. The CDR3 loop spans 14 amino acids. The V gene end was trimmed by 7 bases and the J gene end by 2 bases; junction bases not matched to a gene: 8. In DNA form, the CDR3 reads TGTGCCAGCACTCCCGGGACTACCCCCTACGAGCAGTACTTC. The encoded protein is CASTPGTTPYEQYF.

This clonotype was counted at least ten times. This chain links TRBV7-6 with TRBJ2-7; D tentatively fits TRBD1 or TRBD2 (6 bases each). V was trimmed by 9 bases and J by 2 bases, leaving 17 bases between them. From germline, CDR1 is SGHVS and CDR2 FNYEAQ. The CDR3 covers 14 residues. CDR3 DNA sequence: TGTGCCAGTACTATGGGGGGCCACACCTACGAGCAGTACTTC. Amino acid sequence: CASTMGGHTYEQYF. The full variable domain, completed using reference TRBV7-6 and TRBJ2-7, is GAGVSQSPRYKVTKRGQDVALRCDPISGHVSLYWYRQALGQGPEFLTYFNYEAQQDKSGLPNDRFSAERPEGSISTLTIQRTEQRDSAMYRCASTMGGHTYEQYFGPGTRLTVT.

This clonotype was counted between two and nine times. The V gene is TRBV15, the J gene TRBJ2-3; a weak D match, TRBD2 (6 bases). The germline V and J ends were trimmed by 4 bases and 4 bases, with 12 bases remaining between them. Germline V lookup: CDR1 LNHNV, CDR2 YYDKDF (reference sequence). The CDR3 is made up of 14 amino acids. The CDR3 bases are TGTGCCACCAGCACCACCCGGGGGTCAGATACGCAGTATTTT. Protein sequence: CATSTTRGSDTQYF.

This clonotype was counted between two and nine times. The rearrangement joins TRBV7-2 to TRBJ2-2; 10 bases match TRBD1. The V and J ends lost 6 bases and 6 bases, in that order; junction bases with no gene match: 4. Germline V gene sequence: CDR1 SGHTA, CDR2 FQGNSA. This CDR3 region has 14 residues. Here the CDR3 reads CASSFGQGAGELFF. CDR3 in DNA: TGTGCCAGCAGTTTTGGACAGGGGGCCGGGGAGCTGTTTTTT.

This chain uses TRBV3-1 with TRBJ2-7, with D perhaps TRBD1 or TRBD2 (5 bases each). The V end was cut by 0 bases, the J end by 2 bases, with 8 bases between. Germline assignment: CDR1 LGHDT and CDR2 YNNKEL (reference sequence). The CDR3 has 14 amino acids. CDR3 region: CASSQERGPYEQYF. CDR3 sequence (DNA): TGTGCCAGCAGCCAAGAAAGGGGACCCTACGAGCAGTACTTC.

This clonotype was observed at least ten times. The chain links TRBV7-3 to TRBJ2-3, with 7 bases that match TRBD2. This CDR3 is built from 17 residues. The germline V gene has CDR1 SGHTA and CDR2 FQGTGA. V shed 1 base and J 0 bases; nucleotides not matched to a gene: 7. This CDR3 is CASSLSGGNPSTDTQYF. The CDR3 DNA reads as TGTGCCAGCAGCTTAAGCGGGGGTAATCCTAGCACAGATACGCAGTATTTT.

This chain uses TRBV10-1 with TRBJ2-2, with 7 nucleotides matching TRBD1. The junction had 5 bases not matched to a gene; V was cut back by 3 bases and J by 1 base. CDR3 length equals 16 residues. Germline loops: CDR1 WNHNN, CDR2 SYGVQD (reference sequence). The chain's CDR3 is CASSDERTGNTGELFF. DNA of the CDR3: TGCGCCAGCAGTGACGAAAGGACAGGGAACACCGGGGAGCTGTTTTTT.

This clonotype was observed at least ten times. The V call is TRBV21-1, the J call TRBJ2-7; TRBD1 reflects the table's D call only, with no check against the DNA. TRBV21-1 is labeled a pseudogene. The CDR3 has 17 amino acids. This chain's CDR3 is CASSKLPDRASTYEQYF. The CDR3 DNA reads TGTGCCAGCAGCAAACTCCCGGACAGGGCGTCCACCTACGAGCAGTACTTC.

In its sample, this clonotype was seen many times. CDR3 in amino acids: CASSLLAGVRNEQFF. The CDR3 DNA follows: TGTGCCAGCAGCTTATTAGCGGGGGTAAGGAATGAGCAGTTCTTC. The chain recombines TRBV7-9 with TRBJ2-1; TRBD2 matches at 9 bases. There are 15 residues in the CDR3. The trim removed 2 bases at V and 7 bases at J, leaving 6 bases unmatched. The germline V gene has CDR1 SEHNR and CDR2 FQNEAQ (reference sequence). The full variable domain, in which reference TRBV7-9 and TRBJ2-1 provide the parts outside the CDR3, is DTGVSQNPRHKITKRGQNVTFRCDPISEHNRLYWYRQTLGQGPEFLTYFQNEAQLEKSRLLSDRFSAERPKGSFSTLEIQRTEQGDSAMYLCASSLLAGVRNEQFFGPGTRLTVL.

This clonotype was picked up a small number of times. V and J are TRBV30 and TRBJ2-6, with a tentative D call TRBD2 (5 bases). Trimming cost V 8 bases and J 0 bases, with 14 bases left between them. CDR3 length: 15 amino acids. The germline gives CDR1 GTSNPN, CDR2 SVGIG (reference sequence). Here the CDR3 DNA reads TGTGCCCGTAAAAACGGGATCTCTGGGGCCAACGTCCTGACTTTC. This codes for CARKNGISGANVLTF.

This clonotype came up many times. J is TRBJ1-2 and V is TRBV10-3; TRBD1 matches 7 bases. CDR3 length: 14 residues. Unmatched junction bases numbered 6, after V lost 4 bases and J lost 4 bases. CDR1 and CDR2 (germline): ENHRY, SYGVKD. CDR3 amino acids: CAISVGTARYGYTF. For the CDR3, the DNA is TGTGCCATCAGTGTTGGGACAGCCCGCTATGGCTACACCTTC.

This clonotype was observed at least ten times. This chain joins TRBV4-2 and TRBJ1-2; 7 bases line up with TRBD1. The CDR3 length is 15 residues. From germline, CDR1 is LGHNA and CDR2 YNFKEQ. V was pared by 2 bases and J by 0 bases, with 3 bases of the junction left unmatched. This CDR3 reads CASSQHTGANYGYTF. CDR3 DNA: TGTGCCAGCAGCCAACACACAGGGGCTAACTATGGCTACACCTTC.